This TCR beta chain was obtained from a study of blood T cell repertoires in COVID-19. V shed 5 bases, J shed 8 bases, and the junction held 13 bases outside the gene matches. Germline CDR1 reads SGHTA; CDR2 reads FQGNSA. CDR3 length: 16 residues. The table came from immunoSEQ multiplex PCR; TCRdb's copy has only in-frame clones and leaves some out. The table records some 170,000 clones, over 90% of them present only once. The V call is TRBV7-2, the J call TRBJ1-2; TRBD1 matches 11 bases. Sample: peripheral blood. This sequence originates from a woman in her fifties or sixties with COVID-19, enrolled during active disease. CDR3 coding DNA: TGTGCCAGCAGCAGGGAGGGGACAGGGGGTTCGGGGGGCTACACCTTC. Translation gives CASSREGTGGSGGYTF.